Listed here are 18 T cell receptor beta chains from one sample, sequenced in a study of CD8 T cells in ankylosing spondylitis. TCRdb ran MiXCR on the 5' RACE reads and lists one entry per CDR3 protein. This sample has some 120,000 distinct CDR3 sequences, with roughly 15% found just once. Sequencing was performed on blood, either unsorted or a sorted T cell fraction (not recorded which). These receptors were taken from a female donor with ankylosing spondylitis or in good health (not recorded which).

This clonotype was picked up many times. The genes are TRBV29-1 and TRBJ1-1; D unclear. The germline V and J ends were trimmed by 7 bases and 1 base, with 7 bases remaining between them. CDR3 length equals 11 residues. Germline CDR1 reads SQVTM; CDR2 reads ANQGSEA. CDR3 protein: CSAAGNTEAFF. The DNA for the CDR3 is TGCAGCGCCGCAGGGAACACTGAAGCTTTCTTT.

A note on this clonotype: At one of its ends the junction is not consistent with the germline gene, which may arise from a read error. J is TRBJ2-2 and V is TRBV20-1, with 12 nucleotides matching TRBD2. Germline V gene data show CDR1 as DFQATT and CDR2 as SNEGSKA (reference sequence). The CDR3 runs to 17 residues. CDR3 sequence reads: CCARALAGGPGTGELFF. The CDR3 bases are TGCTGTGCTAGGGCGCTAGCGGGAGGGCCAGGCACCGGGGAGCTGTTTTTT.

This clonotype was detected ten times or more. The rearrangement joins TRBV11-3 to TRBJ2-7, with D hard to call. CDR1 is SGHNT, CDR2 YENEEA, per germline. The V end lost 0 bases, the J end lost 5 bases, and 5 bases lay between the germline ends. CDR3 size: 12 residues. The chain's CDR3 is CASSLDGDEQYF. CDR3 DNA: TGTGCCAGCAGCTTAGACGGAGACGAGCAGTACTTC.

The chain links TRBV11-2 to TRBJ2-5, with D unresolved. The CDR3 extends over 14 amino acids. CDR1 and CDR2 (germline): SGHAT, FQNNGV. V dropped 3 bases and J dropped 5 bases, with 13 bases sitting between them. This CDR3 is CASSLQAFSETQYF. As DNA, the CDR3 is TGTGCCAGCAGCTTGCAAGCATTTTCGGAGACCCAGTACTTC.

This clonotype turned up a few times. The rearrangement uses TRBV12-3 or TRBV12-4 and TRBJ1-6; TRBD1 agrees at 8 bases. This CDR3 is 12 amino acids long. The V and J ends lost 1 base and 17 bases, in that order; junction bases with no gene match: 4. The CDR3 loop reads CASSLGDRGVHF. The CDR3 bases are TGTGCCAGCAGTTTAGGAGACAGGGGCGTCCACTTT.

This clonotype was counted a few times. The chain recombines TRBV20-1 with TRBJ2-2; 7 nucleotides match TRBD1. In germline, CDR1 is DFQATT, CDR2 SNEGSKA (reference sequence). The V and J ends lost 6 bases and 7 bases, in that order; junction bases with no gene match: 8. CDR3 length equals 13 residues. CDR3 nucleotide sequence: TGCAGTGCCGTAAACAGGGGAATCGGGGAGCTGTTTTTT. It is translated as CSAVNRGIGELFF.

The chain links TRBV12-3 or TRBV12-4 to TRBJ2-2; TRBD1 aligns across 8 bases. The CDR3 has 15 amino acids. J was trimmed by 3 bases and V by 5 bases; bases with no gene match: 5. CDR3 loop: CASSIGQGDTGELFF. The CDR3 DNA is TGTGCCAGCAGTATCGGACAGGGCGACACCGGGGAGCTGTTTTTT.

This clonotype appeared many times. This chain connects TRBV20-1 to TRBJ2-1, with 8 nucleotides matching TRBD1. Germline assignment: CDR1 DFQATT and CDR2 SNEGSKA (reference sequence). CDR3 length: 15 amino acids. The J segment lost 4 bases and the V segment lost 0 bases, leaving 5 bases of the junction unmatched. CDR3 bases: TGCAGTGCTAGAGATCTGGGACAGGAATACAATGAGCAGTTCTTC. Its protein is CSARDLGQEYNEQFF.

This clonotype was recorded many times. This sequence joins TRBV12-3 or TRBV12-4 and TRBJ1-3, with 9 bases fitting TRBD1. The CDR3 loop spans 16 amino acids. Trimming removed 5 bases from V and 3 bases from J; junction bases left unmatched: 8. CDR3 protein: CASSPWTGASGNTIYF. CDR3 sequence (DNA): TGTGCCAGCAGTCCCTGGACAGGGGCTAGTGGAAACACCATATATTTT.

The genes are TRBV19 and TRBJ1-5, with 11 bases lining up with TRBD1. CDR1 and CDR2 (germline): LNHDA, SQIVND (reference sequence). This CDR3 region has 18 residues. The V gene end was trimmed by 5 bases and the J gene end by 0 bases; junction bases not matched to a gene: 9. CDR3: CASSRTGTGGNSNQPQHF. The CDR3 region has the DNA TGTGCCAGTAGTCGAACCGGGACAGGGGGGAATAGCAATCAGCCCCAGCATTTT.

This clonotype was detected ten times or more. The chain employs TRBV6-2 or TRBV6-3 and TRBJ2-1; D is possibly TRBD1 (5 bases). Trimming removed 5 bases at V and 9 bases at J, with 14 bases between. Germline lookup yields CDR1 MNHEY and CDR2 SVGEGT. The CDR3 is made up of 13 amino acids. CDR3 bases: TGTGCCAGCAGTCCGGACATTTCCAGTGAGCAGTTCTTC. It yields the protein CASSPDISSEQFF.

This clonotype was detected only a few times. The chain joins TRBV20-1 to TRBJ1-5; 10 bases line up with TRBD1. This CDR3 region has 14 residues. Looked up from germline, CDR1 is DFQATT and CDR2 is SNEGSKA (reference sequence). V lost 4 bases, J lost 4 bases, and 4 bases stayed unmatched. The CDR3 DNA is TGCAGTGCTATTCCGGGACAGGGGAATCAGCCCCAGCATTTT. This sequence encodes CSAIPGQGNQPQHF.

This clonotype appeared a few times. The rearrangement links TRBV5-1 to TRBJ2-5; D is possibly TRBD2 (7 bases). The V and J ends lost 2 bases and 1 base respectively, with 12 bases between them. Germline loops: CDR1 SGHRS, CDR2 YFSETQ. The CDR3 length is 15 residues. The CDR3 nucleotides are TGCGCCAGCAGCTTTTTGGGGGGGCTCCAAGAGACCCAGTACTTC. Its protein is CASSFLGGLQETQYF.

On this clonotype itself: This clone may be a read error of a much larger clone one base away. The chain recombines TRBV3-1 with TRBJ2-3, with D perhaps matching TRBD2 (6 bases). Germline values: CDR1 LGHDT, CDR2 YNNKEL (reference sequence). This CDR3 comprises 15 residues. The germline V and J ends were trimmed by 3 bases and 4 bases, with 14 bases remaining between them. The CDR3 loop reads CASSQSGASADTQYF. The CDR3 DNA is TGTGCCAGCAGCCAGAGTGGAGCTAGCGCAGATACGCAGTATTTT.

This clonotype was picked up a small number of times. The chain carries TRBV5-1 and TRBJ2-5; D uncertain. The V gene's germline CDR1 is SGHRS and CDR2 YFSETQ. The CDR3 loop spans 13 amino acids. V was shortened by 0 bases and J by 3 bases, with 6 bases between the two germline ends. In nucleotides, the CDR3 is TGCGCCAGCAGCTTGGGGTCTGAAGAGACCCAGTACTTC. This encodes CASSLGSEETQYF.

This clonotype was counted between two and nine times. The rearrangement links TRBV7-3 to TRBJ2-1; D may be TRBD2 (7 bases). Germline CDR1 SGHTA, CDR2 FQGTGA. V lost 2 bases and J 7 bases, leaving 12 bases between the germline ends. The CDR3 is made up of 14 amino acids. Here the CDR3 DNA reads TGTGCCAGCAGCTTATTGGGGGGGCGGAATGAGCAGTTCTTC. It yields the protein CASSLLGGRNEQFF.

This chain links TRBV30 with TRBJ2-1; 11 nucleotides line up with TRBD2. J lost 10 bases, V lost 0 bases, and 8 bases had no gene match. CDR1 and CDR2 (germline): GTSNPN, SVGIG (reference sequence). The CDR3 covers 15 residues. The CDR3 nucleotides are TGTGCCTGGAGTGTTTCTAGCGGGGGGCCATGGGAGCAGTTCTTC. This translates into CAWSVSSGGPWEQFF. The whole variable domain, remainder taken from reference TRBV30 and TRBJ2-1, is SQTIHQWPATLVQPVGSPLSLECTVEGTSNPNLYWYRQAAGRGLQLLFYSVGIGQISSEVPQNLSASRPQDRQFILSSKKLLLSDSGFYLCAWSVSSGGPWEQFFGPGTRLTVL.

V is TRBV6-1 and J is TRBJ2-7; D is uncertain. This CDR3 has 15 amino acids. Germline V gives CDR1 MNHNS, CDR2 SASEGT. Trimming cost V 0 bases and J 6 bases, with 15 bases left between them. Written as DNA, the CDR3 is TGTGCCAGCAGTGAAGCTATTGATGCCGCCGTCGAGCAGTACTTC. Protein sequence: CASSEAIDAAVEQYF.